The following is a TCR beta chain sequence with its context. The J segment lost 6 bases and the V segment lost 1 base, leaving 8 bases of the junction unmatched. The CDR3 is 15 amino acids. Germline V gives CDR1 SGDLS, CDR2 YYNGEE. This specimen belongs to a study of technical replicates of blood from several donors. Only in-frame clones appear in the TCRdb table, and some are missing; sequencing was by immunoSEQ multiplex PCR. The sample carries some 77,000 clones, around 96% recorded once. The chain couples TRBV9 to TRBJ2-3; 7 bases agree with TRBD1. Sequenced sample: T cells isolated from PBMCs. The origin of this receptor is a human donor in good health. The DNA of the CDR3 is TGTGCCAGCAGCGTAAACGACAGGGTATGGGATACGCAGTATTTT. Protein: CASSVNDRVWDTQYF. The variable domain in full, with the rest retrieved from reference TRBV9 and TRBJ2-3, is DSGVTQTPKHLITATGQRVTLRCSPRSGDLSVYWYQQSLDQGLQFLIQYYNGEERAKGNILERFSAQQFPDLHSELNLSSLELGDSALYFCASSVNDRVWDTQYFGPGTRLTVL.